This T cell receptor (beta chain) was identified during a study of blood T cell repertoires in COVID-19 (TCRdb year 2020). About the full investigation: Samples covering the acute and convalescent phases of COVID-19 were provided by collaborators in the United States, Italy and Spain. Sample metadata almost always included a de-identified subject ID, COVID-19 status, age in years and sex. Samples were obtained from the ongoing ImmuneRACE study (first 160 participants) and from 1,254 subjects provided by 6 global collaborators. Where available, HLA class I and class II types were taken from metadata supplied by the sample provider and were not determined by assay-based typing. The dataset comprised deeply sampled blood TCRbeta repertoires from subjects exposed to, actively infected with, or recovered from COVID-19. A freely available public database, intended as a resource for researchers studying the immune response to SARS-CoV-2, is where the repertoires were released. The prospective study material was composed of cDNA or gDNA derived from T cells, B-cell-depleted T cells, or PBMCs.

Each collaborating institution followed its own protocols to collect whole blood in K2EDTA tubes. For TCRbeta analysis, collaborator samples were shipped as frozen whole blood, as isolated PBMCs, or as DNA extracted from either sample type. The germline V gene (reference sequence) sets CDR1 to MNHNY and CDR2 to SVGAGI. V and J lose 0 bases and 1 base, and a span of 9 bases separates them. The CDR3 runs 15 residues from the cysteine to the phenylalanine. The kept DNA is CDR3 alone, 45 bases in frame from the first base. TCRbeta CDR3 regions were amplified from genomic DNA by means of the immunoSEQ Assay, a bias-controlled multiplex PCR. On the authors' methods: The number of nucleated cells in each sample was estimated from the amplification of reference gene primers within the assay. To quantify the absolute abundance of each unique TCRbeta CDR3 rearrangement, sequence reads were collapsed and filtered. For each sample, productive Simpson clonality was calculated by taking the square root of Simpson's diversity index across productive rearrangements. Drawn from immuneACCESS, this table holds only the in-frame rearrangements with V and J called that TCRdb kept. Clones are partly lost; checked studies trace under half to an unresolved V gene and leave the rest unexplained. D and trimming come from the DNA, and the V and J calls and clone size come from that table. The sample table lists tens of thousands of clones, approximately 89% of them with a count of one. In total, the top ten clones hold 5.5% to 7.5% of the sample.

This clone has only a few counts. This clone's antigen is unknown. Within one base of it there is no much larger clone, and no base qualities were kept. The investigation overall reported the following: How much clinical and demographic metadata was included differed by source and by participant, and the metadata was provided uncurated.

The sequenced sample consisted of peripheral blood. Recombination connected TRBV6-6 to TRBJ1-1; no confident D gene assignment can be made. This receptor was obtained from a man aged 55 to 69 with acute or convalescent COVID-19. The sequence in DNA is TGTGCCAGCAGTTACTCGAGAGTATGGAACACTGAAGCTTTCTTT. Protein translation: CASSYSRVWNTEAFF.